This T cell receptor beta chain was observed in a study of shared T cell receptors in the human thymus (dated by TCRdb to the early 2020s). Notes on the research overall: The study examined how self-reactive, shared T-cell receptor alpha chains are generated in the human thymus.

From V the trimming removes 0 bases and from J it removes 5 bases, while the gene matches leave 8 bases of the junction unaccounted for. The CDR3 spans 15 residues, from the cysteine through the phenylalanine. The retained sequence is limited to the CDR3, 45 bases, with the frame set at the first base. For CDR1 and CDR2, the germline V gene (reference sequence) lists GTSNPN and SVGIG. Library method: the immunoSEQ multiplex PCR assay. The clones in this table, taken by TCRdb from immuneACCESS, are in-frame only. Not every clone is retained; where verified, under half of the shortfall comes from an unresolved V gene, and the cause of the rest is unknown. In all, the sample holds hundreds of thousands of clones, and around 87% of those were seen once. 0.0085% to 0.012% of the sample comes from the top ten. Notes on this clone: The specificity of this receptor is unknown. Base qualities are not recorded, but no much larger clone differs from it by a single base.

The data were also submitted as part of a second study, on human thymus T cells. The second paper further reports: In Finland, the donors were immunologically healthy infants who were having open corrective cardiac surgery for congenital heart defects. Thymus tissue was collected as surgical resects that were removed during corrective cardiac surgery. Both the thymic and the peripheral blood repertoires appeared to show biased V and J gene segment usage. The related research found that thymic TCR repertoires overlapped highly between unrelated individuals. The study described the TCR alpha and beta repertoires in roughly 8 infant thymus samples and a few matching peripheral blood samples. Donor ages ranged from about 6 to 244 days, and the cohort comprised five to seven male and two female infants. After being mechanically released from the tissue, thymocytes were kept at -70 degrees C in pellets of roughly 8.5-34 million cells. A QIAsymphony instrument was used to extract genomic DNA from the frozen cell pellets. The immunoSEQ multiplex PCR assay was used to amplify the TCRB and TCRAD loci from a standardized amount of quality-controlled genomic DNA. The amplicons spanned the V(D)J region and were long enough to cover the CDR3 and allow V and J genes to be identified. The amplicons were sequenced on an Illumina platform via the commercial immunoSEQ service. Primer bias and sequencing errors were corrected as previously described, and TCRAD and TCRB definitions were based on the IMGT database. The repertoires were analysed using immunoSEQ Analyzer 3.0 and VDJTools for basic statistics, V/J segment usage, diversity estimates, rarefaction and pairwise overlap. To estimate diversity, the Chao1, ChaoE, Efron-Thisted, Shannon and inverse Simpson indices were applied, and diversity was also estimated on datasets down-sampled to the smallest sample. Repertoire overlap was assessed by strict matching of CDR3 nucleotide sequence, V gene and J gene, and clustering was done by Jaccard-based multidimensional scaling. On average, thymus samples gave 750,000 to 1,000,000 unique TCRB clonotypes, whereas blood samples gave about 84,000.

The clonotype originates from a boy in the first two years of life with a congenital heart defect. Donor details come from another sample of the same person, matched by shared clones. Material: thymocytes. This sequence uses TRBV30 and TRBJ2-5, with 8 junctional bases fitting TRBD2. The CDR3 here reads CAWSVRREVGETQYF. The nucleotides are TGTGCCTGGAGTGTACGGCGGGAGGTCGGGGAGACCCAGTACTTC. The CDR3 plus the reference TRBV30 and TRBJ2-5 genes for the other parts give the full variable domain: SQTIHQWPATLVQPVGSPLSLECTVEGTSNPNLYWYRQAAGRGLQLLFYSVGIGQISSEVPQNLSASRPQDRQFILSSKKLLLSDSGFYLCAWSVRREVGETQYFGPGTRLLVL.